The rows below give T cell receptor beta chains drawn from one sample of a study of cytomegalovirus exposure and HLA in healthy donors. Using immunoSEQ multiplex PCR, the repertoire was profiled, and TCRdb retains in-frame clones only, with some absent. The data hold about 140,000 clones, with around nine tenths observed a single time. The sequencing sample was made of PBMCs. Source of these receptors: a man aged 18 to 35 in good health and CMV-seropositive. The CDR3 runs from the conserved cysteine through the conserved F or W. D genes are given only for firm matches. For some rows the clone size is stated as once, few or many, or as a class when expanded; others skip it.

TRBD2	-	TRBV6-5	14	TRBJ2-7	CASSNPGLVREQYF	TGTGCCAGCAGTAACCCGGGACTAGTTCGCGAGCAGTACTTC
-	-	TRBV29-1	14	TRBJ1-2	CSAGAGDGGYGYTF	TGCAGCGCCGGCGCCGGGGACGGGGGATATGGCTACACCTTC
-	-	TRBV29-1	11	TRBJ1-1	CSVHGNTEAFF	TGCAGCGTTCACGGGAACACTGAAGCTTTCTTT
TRBD1	-	TRBV4-1	15	TRBJ2-7	CASSQVGTGRYEQYF	TGCGCCAGCAGCCAAGTTGGGACAGGGCGCTACGAGCAGTACTTC
TRBD1	few	TRBV5-1	13	TRBJ1-2	CASSPGQGEQGTF	TGCGCCAGCAGCCCCGGACAGGGGGAGCAGGGCACCTTC
-	-	TRBV14	15	TRBJ2-7	CASRKSSDPSYEQYF	TGTGCCAGCAGGAAGAGTAGCGATCCTTCCTACGAGCAGTACTTC
-	few	TRBV19	15	TRBJ2-2	CASSSRQGLDGELFF	TGTGCCAGTAGTAGCAGACAGGGACTCGACGGGGAGCTGTTTTTT
TRBD1	once	TRBV7-9	15	TRBJ2-1	CASSAGQGSYNEQFF	TGTGCCAGCAGCGCCGGACAGGGATCCTACAATGAGCAGTTCTTC
TRBD1	-	TRBV29-1	13	TRBJ2-7	CSATGTDNYEQYF	TGCAGCGCCACCGGGACAGATAACTACGAGCAGTACTTC
-	-	TRBV5-4	15	TRBJ1-4	CASSVQGRANEKLFF	TGTGCCAGCAGCGTGCAGGGGAGGGCTAATGAAAAACTGTTTTTT
TRBD2	-	TRBV18	17	TRBJ2-7	CASSPPGLAGPGGEQYF	TGTGCCAGCTCACCTCCGGGACTAGCGGGACCGGGCGGGGAGCAGTACTTC
TRBD1	once	TRBV2	12	TRBJ2-1	CASRTGFNEQFF	TGTGCCAGTCGGACAGGGTTCAATGAGCAGTTCTTC
TRBD1	-	TRBV5-1	14	TRBJ1-5	CASRGQGSNQPQHF	TGCGCCAGCAGAGGACAGGGCAGCAATCAGCCCCAGCATTTT
-	-	TRBV5-5	14	TRBJ2-7	CASSSLRDVYEQYF	TGTGCCAGCAGCTCCCTCAGGGATGTCTACGAGCAGTACTTC
-	-	TRBV29-1	11	TRBJ2-1	CSVEADNEQFF	TGCAGCGTTGAAGCAGACAATGAGCAGTTCTTC
TRBD1	-	TRBV18	14	TRBJ1-4	CASSRRQGEEKLFF	TGTGCCAGCTCACGGCGACAGGGGGAGGAAAAACTGTTTTTT
TRBD2	-	TRBV4-1	18	TRBJ2-3	CASSQYFHASGRADTQYF	TGCGCCAGCAGCCAATATTTCCACGCTAGCGGTAGGGCAGATACGCAGTATTTT
-	-	TRBV6-1	11	TRBJ1-4	CASEDLEKLFF	TGTGCCAGCGAGGATCTTGAAAAACTGTTTTTT